This TCR beta chain was documented in a study of blood T cell repertoires in COVID-19. Whole-study context: There were acute and convalescent COVID-19 samples, and they came from the United States, Italy and Spain. PBMCs, B-cell-depleted T cells, or T cells provided the cDNA or gDNA that made up the material.

Some clones are missing from TCRdb's copy, which holds only in-frame ones; the method was immunoSEQ multiplex PCR. The top ten clones hold 6% to 8% of a sample with 150,000 to 200,000 clones, roughly four fifths of them seen once. CDR1 and CDR2 (germline): MNHEY, SVGEGT. Germline trimming cut 4 bases from V and 7 bases from J; bases unmatched to any gene: 13. The CDR3 runs 16 residues. Input material: peripheral blood. J is TRBJ2-1 and V is TRBV6-2 or TRBV6-3; 7 nucleotides agree with TRBD2. The TCR originated in a woman in her 70s with COVID-19, enrolled during active disease. The CDR3 region is CASSLWGRAISNEQFF. CDR3 in DNA: TGTGCCAGCAGTTTGTGGGGGAGGGCCATTTCGAATGAGCAGTTCTTC.